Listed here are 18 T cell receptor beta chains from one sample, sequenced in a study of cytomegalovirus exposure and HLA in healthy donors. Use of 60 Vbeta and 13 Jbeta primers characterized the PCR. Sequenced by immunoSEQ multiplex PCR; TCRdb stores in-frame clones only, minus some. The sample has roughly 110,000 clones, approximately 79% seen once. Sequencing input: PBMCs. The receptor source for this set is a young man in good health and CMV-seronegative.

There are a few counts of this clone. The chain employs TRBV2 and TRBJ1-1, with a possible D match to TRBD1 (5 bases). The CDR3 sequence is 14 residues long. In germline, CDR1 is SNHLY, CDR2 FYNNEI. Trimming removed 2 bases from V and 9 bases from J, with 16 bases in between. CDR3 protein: CASSELESQGQAFF. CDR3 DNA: TGTGCCAGCAGTGAATTAGAGTCCCAGGGCCAAGCTTTCTTT.

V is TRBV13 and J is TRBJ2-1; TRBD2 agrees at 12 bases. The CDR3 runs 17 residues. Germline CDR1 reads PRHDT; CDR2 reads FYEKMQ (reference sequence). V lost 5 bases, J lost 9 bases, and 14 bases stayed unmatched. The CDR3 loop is CASSPRLAGGPPREQFF. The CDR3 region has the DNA TGTGCCAGCAGCCCTCGCCTAGCGGGGGGGCCCCCCCGTGAGCAGTTCTTC.

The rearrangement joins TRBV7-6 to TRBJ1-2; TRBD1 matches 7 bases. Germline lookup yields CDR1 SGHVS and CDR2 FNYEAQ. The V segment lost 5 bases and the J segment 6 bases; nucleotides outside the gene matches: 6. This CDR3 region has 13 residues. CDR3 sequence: CASSGRQGDGYTF. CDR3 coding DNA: TGTGCCAGCAGCGGAAGACAGGGAGATGGCTACACCTTC. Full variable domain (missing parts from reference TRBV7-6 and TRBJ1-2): GAGVSQSPRYKVTKRGQDVALRCDPISGHVSLYWYRQALGQGPEFLTYFNYEAQQDKSGLPNDRFSAERPEGSISTLTIQRTEQRDSAMYRCASSGRQGDGYTFGSGTRLTVV.

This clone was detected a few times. CDR3 sequence reads: CASRRTGTGPGAQHF. In DNA, the CDR3 is TGCGCCAGCAGGAGGACCGGGACAGGCCCAGGGGCCCAGCATTTT. The rearrangement joins TRBV4-1 to TRBJ1-5, with TRBD1 matching 8 bases. With 6 bases clipped from V and 11 bases from J, the junction kept 15 bases outside the gene matches. The CDR3 is made up of 15 amino acids. Germline CDR1 is MGHRA and CDR2 is YSYEKL.

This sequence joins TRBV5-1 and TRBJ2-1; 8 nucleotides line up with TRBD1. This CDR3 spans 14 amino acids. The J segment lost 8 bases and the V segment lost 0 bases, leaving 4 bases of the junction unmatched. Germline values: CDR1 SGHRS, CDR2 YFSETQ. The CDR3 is CASSLVAGGDEQFF. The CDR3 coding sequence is TGCGCCAGCAGCTTGGTGGCAGGGGGCGATGAGCAGTTCTTC.

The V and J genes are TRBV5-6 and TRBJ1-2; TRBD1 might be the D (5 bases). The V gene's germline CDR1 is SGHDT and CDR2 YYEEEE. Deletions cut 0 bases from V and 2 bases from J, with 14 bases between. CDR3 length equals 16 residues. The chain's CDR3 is CASSLVFAGLNYGYTF. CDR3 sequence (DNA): TGTGCCAGCAGCTTGGTTTTCGCAGGGCTGAACTATGGCTACACCTTC.

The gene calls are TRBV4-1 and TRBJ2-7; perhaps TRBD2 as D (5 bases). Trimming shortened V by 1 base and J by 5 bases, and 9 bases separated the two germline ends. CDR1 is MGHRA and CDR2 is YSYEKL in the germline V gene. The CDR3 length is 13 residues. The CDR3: CASSQGEGDEQYF. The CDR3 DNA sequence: TGCGCCAGCAGCCAAGGTGAGGGCGACGAGCAGTACTTC.

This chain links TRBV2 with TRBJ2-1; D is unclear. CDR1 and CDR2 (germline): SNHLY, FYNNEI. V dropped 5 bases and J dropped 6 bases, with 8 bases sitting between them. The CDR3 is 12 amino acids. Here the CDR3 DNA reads TGTGCCAGCAGTTGGTACACCAATGAGCAGTTCTTC. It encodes CASSWYTNEQFF. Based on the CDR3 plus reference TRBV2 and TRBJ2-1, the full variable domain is EPEVTQTPSHQVTQMGQEVILRCVPISNHLYFYWYRQILGQKVEFLVSFYNNEISEKSEIFDDQFSVERPDGSNFTLKIRSTKLEDSAMYFCASSWYTNEQFFGPGTRLTVL.

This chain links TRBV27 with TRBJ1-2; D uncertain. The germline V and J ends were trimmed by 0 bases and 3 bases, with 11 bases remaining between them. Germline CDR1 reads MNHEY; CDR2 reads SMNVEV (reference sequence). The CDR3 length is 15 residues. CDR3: CASSLSSGTHYGYTF. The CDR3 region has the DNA TGTGCCAGCAGTTTATCGTCAGGAACACACTATGGCTACACCTTC.

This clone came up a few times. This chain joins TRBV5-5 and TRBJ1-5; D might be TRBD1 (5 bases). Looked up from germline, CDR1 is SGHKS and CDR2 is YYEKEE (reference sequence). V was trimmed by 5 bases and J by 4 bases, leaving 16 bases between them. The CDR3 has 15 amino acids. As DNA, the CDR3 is TGTGCCAGCAGTGCCCAGGGCAGGGTTAATCAGCCCCAGCATTTT. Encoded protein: CASSAQGRVNQPQHF.

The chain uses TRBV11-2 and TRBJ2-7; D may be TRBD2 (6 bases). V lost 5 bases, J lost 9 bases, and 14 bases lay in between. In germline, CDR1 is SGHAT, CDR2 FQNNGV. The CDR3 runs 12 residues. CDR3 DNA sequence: TGTGCCAGCAGCCCTAGCGACCGGGGGCAGTACTTC. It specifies CASSPSDRGQYF.

Written as DNA, the CDR3 is TGTGCCAGTAGTATAATGGCAGTTAAAAACATTCAGTACTTC. Amino acid sequence: CASSIMAVKNIQYF. V and J are TRBV19 and TRBJ2-4; D unclear. CDR3 length: 14 amino acids. V lost 2 bases, J lost 4 bases, and 9 bases lay in between. Germline V gene lookup returns CDR1 LNHDA and CDR2 SQIVND (reference sequence).

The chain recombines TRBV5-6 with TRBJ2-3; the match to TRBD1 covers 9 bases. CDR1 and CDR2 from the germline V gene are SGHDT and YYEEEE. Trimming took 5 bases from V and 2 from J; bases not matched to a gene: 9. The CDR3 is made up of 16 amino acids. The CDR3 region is CASSHTGTGPTDTQYF. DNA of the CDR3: TGTGCCAGCAGTCATACCGGGACAGGGCCCACAGATACGCAGTATTTT.

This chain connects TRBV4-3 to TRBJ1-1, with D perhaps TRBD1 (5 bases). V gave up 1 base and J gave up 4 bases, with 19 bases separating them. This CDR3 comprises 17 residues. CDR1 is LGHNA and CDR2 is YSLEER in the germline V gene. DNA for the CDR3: TGCGCCAGCAGCCAAGCCGCGGGGGAAGGCCAGGGCACTGAAGCTTTCTTT. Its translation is CASSQAAGEGQGTEAFF.

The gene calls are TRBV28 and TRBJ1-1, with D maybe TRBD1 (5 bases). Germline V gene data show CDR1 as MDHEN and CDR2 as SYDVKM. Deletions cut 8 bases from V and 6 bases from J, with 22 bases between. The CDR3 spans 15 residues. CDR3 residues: CASLSPAGRGPEAFF. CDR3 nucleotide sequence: TGTGCCAGCCTCTCCCCGGCGGGGCGGGGCCCTGAAGCTTTCTTT.

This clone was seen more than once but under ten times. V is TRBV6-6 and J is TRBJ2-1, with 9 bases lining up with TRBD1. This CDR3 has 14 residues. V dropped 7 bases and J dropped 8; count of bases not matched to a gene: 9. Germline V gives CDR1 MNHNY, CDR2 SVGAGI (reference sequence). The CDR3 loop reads CASILGQGRDEQFF. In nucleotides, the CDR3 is TGTGCCAGCATCCTGGGACAGGGACGAGATGAGCAGTTCTTC.

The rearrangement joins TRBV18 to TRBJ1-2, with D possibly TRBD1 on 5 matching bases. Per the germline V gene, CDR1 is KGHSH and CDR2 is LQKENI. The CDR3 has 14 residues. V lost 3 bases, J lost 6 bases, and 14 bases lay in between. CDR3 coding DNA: TGTGCCAGCTCACCTTACACCCAGGGTGATGGCTACACCTTC. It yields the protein CASSPYTQGDGYTF.

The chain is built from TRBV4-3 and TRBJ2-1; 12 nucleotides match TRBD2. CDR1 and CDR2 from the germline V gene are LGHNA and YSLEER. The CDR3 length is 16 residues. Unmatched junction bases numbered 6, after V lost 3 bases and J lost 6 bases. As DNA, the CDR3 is TGCGCCAGCAGCCATCGACTAGCGGGGGATCTCAATGAGCAGTTCTTC. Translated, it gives CASSHRLAGDLNEQFF.